These 21 T cell receptor beta chains came from one sample sequenced in a study of shared clonotypes between healthy human individuals. Naive CD8 cells lacked CD45RO, underwent positive selection for CCR7 and left out terminally differentiated effector memory CD45RA+ cells. Method: immunoSEQ multiplex PCR; TCRdb's copy keeps in-frame clones and lacks some. The sample comprises roughly 570,000 clones, 95% to 98% of which are singletons, and approximately 0.3% rests with the top ten. Input material: naive CD8+ T cells sorted from blood. These receptor sequences come from a man between 25 and 39 years old in good health.

The V gene is TRBV6-1, the J gene TRBJ1-5; D is unresolved. The V end lost 7 bases, the J end lost 2 bases, and 12 bases lay between the germline ends. The V gene's germline CDR1 is MNHNS and CDR2 SASEGT. The CDR3 is 14 residues long. CDR3 nucleotides: TGTGCCAGCATCCCCGGGCTAGGCAATCAGCCCCAGCATTTT. Translation gives CASIPGLGNQPQHF.

This chain uses TRBV7-6 with TRBJ2-1, with 8 nucleotides matching TRBD2. V trimming: 5 bases; J trimming: 0 bases; junction bases outside the gene matches: 6. The CDR3 has 16 residues. Germline CDR1 reads SGHVS; CDR2 reads FNYEAQ. The CDR3 DNA follows: TGTGCCAGCAGCAATAGCGGGACTAGCTCCTACAATGAGCAGTTCTTC. This sequence encodes CASSNSGTSSYNEQFF.

This rearrangement joins TRBV14 to TRBJ2-1; 11 bases line up with TRBD2. CDR1 is SGHDN and CDR2 is FVKESK in the germline V gene. This CDR3 comprises 17 residues. With V trimmed by 2 bases and J by 0 bases, 3 bases remained unmatched. The CDR3 loop reads CASSQTSGSPSYNEQFF. In DNA, the CDR3 is TGTGCCAGCAGCCAAACTAGCGGGAGCCCCTCCTACAATGAGCAGTTCTTC. Filled out from reference TRBV14 and TRBJ2-1, the complete variable domain reads EAGVTQFPSHSVIEKGQTVTLRCDPISGHDNLYWYRRVMGKEIKFLLHFVKESKQDESGMPNNRFLAERTGGTYSTLKVQPAELEDSGVYFCASSQTSGSPSYNEQFFGPGTRLTVL.

The chain joins TRBV10-1 to TRBJ2-1, with TRBD1 matching over 10 bases. Germline V gene lookup returns CDR1 WNHNN and CDR2 SYGVQD (reference sequence). Trimming took 6 bases from V and 7 from J; bases not matched to a gene: 9. The CDR3 totals 15 residues. CDR3 loop: CASSHPGQGLNEQFF. The CDR3 DNA follows: TGCGCCAGCAGCCACCCGGGACAGGGGTTAAATGAGCAGTTCTTC.

V is TRBV7-8 and J is TRBJ2-5; D is unclear. The germline V and J ends were trimmed by 0 bases and 1 base, with 3 bases remaining between them. The CDR3 length is 13 residues. The V gene's germline CDR1 is SGHVS and CDR2 FQNEAQ. CDR3 region: CASSLAFQETQYF. The CDR3 DNA reads TGTGCCAGCAGCTTAGCATTCCAAGAGACCCAGTACTTC.

For the CDR3, the DNA is TGTGCCAGCAGCGTAGAGCAATTCTCGGCGGTCTATGGCTACACCTTC. Translating it yields CASSVEQFSAVYGYTF. V is TRBV9 and J is TRBJ1-2; D gene uncertain. V dropped 0 bases and J dropped 4 bases, with 16 bases sitting between them. Looked up from germline, CDR1 is SGDLS and CDR2 is YYNGEE. The CDR3 has 16 residues.

The rearrangement uses TRBV15 and TRBJ2-1; D is uncertain. The CDR3 covers 12 residues. CDR1 and CDR2 (germline): LNHNV, YYDKDF (reference sequence). V was shortened by 5 bases and J by 8 bases, with 10 bases between the two germline ends. The CDR3 DNA follows: TGTGCCACCAGCGCACGTTTCGATGAGCAGTTCTTC. Its protein is CATSARFDEQFF. The full variable domain, with the rest looked up from reference TRBV15 and TRBJ2-1, is DAMVIQNPRYQVTQFGKPVTLSCSQTLNHNVMYWYQQKSSQAPKLLFHYYDKDFNNEADTPDNFQSRRPNTSFCFLDIRSPGLGDTAMYLCATSARFDEQFFGPGTRLTVL.

The chain combines TRBV6-5 with TRBJ2-1; 12 bases fit TRBD2. This CDR3 region has 16 residues. The V and J ends lost 0 bases and 8 bases, in that order; junction bases with no gene match: 5. Looked up from germline, CDR1 is MNHEY and CDR2 is SVGAGI. CDR3 sequence (DNA): TGTGCCAGCAGTTACTCCCCGGGACTAGCGGGCGATGAGCAGTTCTTC. Translating it yields CASSYSPGLAGDEQFF.

This clone appeared once. The V gene is TRBV9, the J gene TRBJ2-7; TRBD2 is a possible D gene (5 bases). This CDR3 comprises 16 residues. Germline CDR1 and CDR2: SGDLS and YYNGEE. V shed 0 bases and J shed 1 base, with 14 bases lying between them. The CDR3 spells CASSVASGSRSYEQYF. CDR3 DNA sequence: TGTGCCAGCAGCGTAGCCAGCGGAAGCAGGTCCTACGAGCAGTACTTC.

As concerns this clone: Other DNA sequences of this sample code for an identical CDR3. The chain recombines TRBV27 with TRBJ2-1; D possibly uses TRBD1 or TRBD2 (5 bases each). Looked up from germline, CDR1 is MNHEY and CDR2 is SMNVEV (reference sequence). V gave up 8 bases and J gave up 0 bases, with 11 bases separating them. CDR3 length: 14 residues. The DNA for the CDR3 is TGTGCCAGCCGGGACGGAAGCTCCTACAATGAGCAGTTCTTC. Protein sequence: CASRDGSSYNEQFF.

The chain links TRBV7-2 to TRBJ2-5; 7 nucleotides agree with TRBD2. This CDR3 spans 14 amino acids. Germline V gene data show CDR1 as SGHTA and CDR2 as FQGNSA. The junction had 3 bases not matched to a gene; V was cut back by 3 bases and J by 2 bases. As DNA, the CDR3 is TGTGCCAGCAGCTTTTATAGCGGGCAAGAGACCCAGTACTTC. Amino acids: CASSFYSGQETQYF. The full variable domain, in which reference TRBV7-2 and TRBJ2-5 provide the parts outside the CDR3, is GAGVSQSPSNKVTEKGKDVELRCDPISGHTALYWYRQSLGQGLEFLIYFQGNSAPDKSGLPSDRFSAERTGGSVSTLTIQRTQQEDSAVYLCASSFYSGQETQYFGPGTRLLVL.

The CDR3 loop is CASSLLQGSFSYEQYF. The CDR3 bases are TGTGCCAGCAGCTTGCTACAGGGCTCATTTTCCTACGAGCAGTACTTC. The chain uses TRBV5-4 and TRBJ2-7, with D perhaps TRBD1 (6 bases). There are 16 residues in the CDR3. The germline gives CDR1 SGHNT, CDR2 YYREEE (reference sequence). Trimming left V 1 base short and J 1 base short, with 15 bases between.

The chain uses TRBV27 and TRBJ2-7; 10 bases are shared with TRBD2. CDR3 length: 17 residues. J lost 3 bases, V lost 0 bases, and 8 bases had no gene match. The germline gives CDR1 MNHEY, CDR2 SMNVEV (reference sequence). This CDR3 reads CASSLSYRTSGDYEQYF. The CDR3 nucleotides are TGTGCCAGCAGTTTATCATATCGGACTAGCGGAGACTACGAGCAGTACTTC.

The chain recombines TRBV28 with TRBJ2-7; a possible D gene is TRBD2 (7 bases). This CDR3 has 18 residues. Per germline, CDR1 MDHEN and CDR2 SYDVKM. The germline V and J ends were trimmed by 3 bases and 1 base, with 22 bases remaining between them. Written as DNA, the CDR3 is TGTGCCAGCAGTTTGGGGGGGATATTCGACAGGACGTCCTACGAGCAGTACTTC. It specifies CASSLGGIFDRTSYEQYF. The whole variable domain, remainder taken from reference TRBV28 and TRBJ2-7, is DVKVTQSSRYLVKRTGEKVFLECVQDMDHENMFWYRQDPGLGLRLIYFSYDVKMKEKGDIPEGYSVSREKKERFSLILESASTNQTSMYLCASSLGGIFDRTSYEQYFGPGTRLTVT.

This clone was counted a single time. The chain combines TRBV27 with TRBJ1-1, with 7 bases aligning to TRBD1. The length of the CDR3 is 19 residues. The trim removed 4 bases at V and 4 bases at J, leaving 21 bases unmatched. CDR1 and CDR2 from the germline V gene are MNHEY and SMNVEV (reference sequence). CDR3 protein: CASSSQIPLEDRVGTEAFF. Written as DNA, the CDR3 is TGTGCCAGCAGTTCTCAGATACCCTTAGAAGACAGGGTCGGCACTGAAGCTTTCTTT.

The chain recombines TRBV7-9 with TRBJ1-5; 10 bases are a match to TRBD1. The CDR3 runs 15 residues. J lost 3 bases, V lost 5 bases, and 4 bases had no gene match. CDR1 and CDR2 from the germline V gene are SEHNR and FQNEAQ (reference sequence). In nucleotides, the CDR3 is TGTGCCAGCAGCGGGACAGGGGCGCACAATCAGCCCCAGCATTTT. Its translation: CASSGTGAHNQPQHF.

This CDR3 reads CASSQATSGSRKTQYF. The CDR3 DNA reads as TGTGCCAGCAGCCAAGCGACTAGCGGGAGTAGGAAGACCCAGTACTTC. The chain has TRBV14 and TRBJ2-5; 12 nucleotides agree with TRBD2. The CDR3 consists of 16 residues. Unmatched junction bases numbered 6, after V lost 1 base and J lost 6 bases. Germline lookup yields CDR1 SGHDN and CDR2 FVKESK.

Worth noting for this clone: The sample has other DNA sequences that encode this CDR3 too. The rearrangement joins TRBV29-1 to TRBJ2-7, with D perhaps matching TRBD1 or TRBD2 (5 bases each). The V end was cut by 6 bases, the J end by 4 bases, with 10 bases between. The CDR3 is 11 amino acids. Germline V CDR1 and CDR2: SQVTM, ANQGSEA. CDR3 sequence (DNA): TGCAGCGTCGCGAGGGGTTACGAGCAGTACTTC. Amino acids: CSVARGYEQYF.

This chain joins TRBV27 and TRBJ2-7; D might be TRBD1 (5 bases). The CDR3 contains 16 residues. The V end was cut by 0 bases, the J end by 0 bases, with 12 bases between. Germline-derived CDR1 and CDR2 are MNHEY and SMNVEV (reference sequence). CDR3 amino acids: CASSLSDSSLSYEQYF. The CDR3 nucleotides are TGTGCCAGCAGTTTATCTGACAGCTCCCTCTCCTACGAGCAGTACTTC.

Only one count was recorded for this clone. The J gene is TRBJ1-2, the V gene TRBV30; D uncertain. CDR3 size: 13 residues. Germline assignment: CDR1 GTSNPN and CDR2 SVGIG (reference sequence). V was trimmed by 0 bases and J by 4 bases, leaving 9 bases between them. The CDR3 DNA sequence: TGTGCCTGGAGTGTACCTGGGCGCTATGGCTACACCTTC. Translation gives CAWSVPGRYGYTF.

The chain joins TRBV5-1 to TRBJ2-7; 7 positions match TRBD1. Trimming removed 3 bases from V and 0 bases from J; junction bases left unmatched: 6. CDR1 and CDR2 from the germline V gene are SGHRS and YFSETQ. CDR3 length: 15 amino acids. DNA for the CDR3: TGCGCCAGCAGCTCCGGGACAGAGACCTCCTACGAGCAGTACTTC. It translates to CASSSGTETSYEQYF.